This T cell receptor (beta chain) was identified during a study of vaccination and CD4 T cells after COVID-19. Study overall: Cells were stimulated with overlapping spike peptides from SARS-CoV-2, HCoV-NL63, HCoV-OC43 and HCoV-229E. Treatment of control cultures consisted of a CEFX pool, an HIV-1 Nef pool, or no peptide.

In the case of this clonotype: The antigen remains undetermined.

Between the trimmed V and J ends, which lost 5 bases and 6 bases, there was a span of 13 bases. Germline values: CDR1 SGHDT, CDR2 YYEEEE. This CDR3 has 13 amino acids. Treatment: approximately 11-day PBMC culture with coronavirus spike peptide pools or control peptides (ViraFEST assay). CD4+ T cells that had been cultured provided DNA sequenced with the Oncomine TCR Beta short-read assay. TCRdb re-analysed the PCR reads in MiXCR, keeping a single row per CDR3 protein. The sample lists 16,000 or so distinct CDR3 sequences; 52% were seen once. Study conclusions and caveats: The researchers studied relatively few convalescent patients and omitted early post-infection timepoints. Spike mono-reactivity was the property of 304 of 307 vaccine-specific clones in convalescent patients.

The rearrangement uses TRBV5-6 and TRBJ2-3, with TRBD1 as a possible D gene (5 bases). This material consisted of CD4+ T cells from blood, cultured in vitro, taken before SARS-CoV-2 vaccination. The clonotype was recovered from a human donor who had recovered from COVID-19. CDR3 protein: CASSDSGMDTQYF. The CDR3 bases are TGTGCCAGCAGTGATTCAGGGATGGATACGCAGTATTTT.